This TCR beta chain was observed in a study of OX40 agonist ivuxolimab in advanced cancers. Germline lookup yields CDR1 SGHKS and CDR2 YYEKEE (reference sequence). The J segment lost 0 bases and the V segment lost 0 bases, leaving 7 bases of the junction unmatched. This CDR3 is 18 amino acids long. The method was immunoSEQ multiplex PCR; TCRdb's version includes in-frame clones alone and lacks a portion of them. Of 42,000 or so clones listed, 85% to 90% were seen once; the top ten hold roughly a fifth. The sequencing used CD4+ or CD8+ T cells sorted from blood, collected in a trial of the OX40 agonist ivuxolimab. This receptor was identified in an adult with an advanced solid tumor such as melanoma, head and neck, liver or kidney cancer. The chain has TRBV5-5 and TRBJ2-3; 10 bases map to TRBD2. The CDR3 sequence: CASSLVASGGTSTDTQYF. The DNA for the CDR3 is TGTGCCAGCAGCTTGGTGGCTAGCGGGGGTACTAGCACAGATACGCAGTATTTT.